A selection of T cell receptor beta chains follows, all from one sample in a study of T-cell reconstitution after alpha-beta-depleted transplantation in children. TCRdb ran MiXCR on the PCR reads and lists one entry per CDR3 protein. Found here are approximately 32,000 distinct CDR3 sequences, around 7% of them singletons; the top ten hold under 30%. The specimen was peripheral blood, collected 60 days after TCRalphabeta/CD19-depleted stem cell transplant. These receptors were collected from a child less than two years old who had a stem cell transplant for acute myeloid leukemia, so the T cells may come from the graft donor. Both conserved end residues are part of each CDR3. D genes are given only for firm matches. Size tells how often a clone was seen (once, few, many) or the class of an expanded clone, and some rows leave it out.

v_call	clone_size	d_call	j_call	cdr3_length	cdr3_nt	cdr3_aa
TRBV28	many	TRBD1	TRBJ1-5	15	TGTGCCAGCAGTTCAGGGGGGGGCAAGGGTCAGCCCCAGCATTTT	CASSSGGGKGQPQHF
TRBV7-9	many	-	TRBJ2-1	13	TGTGCCAGCAGCCCAGGACTACCCAATGAGCAGTTCTTC	CASSPGLPNEQFF
TRBV30	many	TRBD1	TRBJ2-2	14	TGTGCCTGGAGAGGACAGGGTAAAACCGGGGAGCTGTTTTTT	CAWRGQGKTGELFF
TRBV5-1	many	-	TRBJ2-2	15	TGCGCCAGCAGCTTGACCTATTATGGACCGGGTGGGCTGTTTTTT	CASSLTYYGPGGLFF
TRBV12-3/TRBV12-4	many	TRBD1	TRBJ2-1	14	TGTGCCAGCAGTCCTGACAGGGATCATCTTGAGCAGTTCTTC	CASSPDRDHLEQFF
TRBV28	many	-	TRBJ2-5	14	TGTGCCAGCAGTTCCGACAGACTCCAAGAGACCCAGTACTTC	CASSSDRLQETQYF
TRBV12-3/TRBV12-4	-	TRBD2	TRBJ2-1	18	TGTGCCAGCTGTTTTCCTAGCGGGAGGGATCTCTCCTACAATGAGCAGTTCTTC	CASCFPSGRDLSYNEQFF
TRBV6-5	many	-	TRBJ2-3	14	TGTGCCAGCAGTTACGGGGGGGCGTCGGATACGCAGTATTTT	CASSYGGASDTQYF
TRBV4-3	-	-	TRBJ2-3	16	TGCGCCAGCAGCCAAGGCGGGGTATCTAGCACAGATACGCAGTATTTT	CASSQGGVSSTDTQYF
TRBV5-6	many	TRBD1	TRBJ2-7	14	TGTGCCAGCAGCTTGGACCCGGACAGGGGCGAGCAGTACTTC	CASSLDPDRGEQYF
TRBV7-8	many	-	TRBJ2-7	12	TGTGCCAGCAGCTTCACGGTGGTCGAGCAGTACTTC	CASSFTVVEQYF
TRBV7-2	few	TRBD2	TRBJ2-7	17	TGTGCCAGCAGCTTAGCGGATATCCTAGCGGGAGCCTACGAGCAGTACTTC	CASSLADILAGAYEQYF
TRBV24-1	many	TRBD1	TRBJ2-5	16	TGTGCCACCAGTGATTTCAAGGACAGGGGGCGAGAGACCCAGTACTTC	CATSDFKDRGRETQYF
TRBV25-1	many	-	TRBJ2-7	12	TGTGCCACCAATTCTGGAGGGCGAGAGCAGTACTTC	CATNSGGREQYF
TRBV28	many	-	TRBJ2-4	15	TGTGCCAGCAGCCCTCGGCGGGGCCGACTAAACATTCAGTACTTC	CASSPRRGRLNIQYF
TRBV7-6	-	-	TRBJ2-7	15	TGTGCCAGCAGCTTAGATGAGTGGAGGGGCTACGAGCAGTACTTC	CASSLDEWRGYEQYF
TRBV9	medium-sized	TRBD1	TRBJ2-1	15	TGTGCCAGCAGCGCCGGGACAGGGGTGGGGGATGAGCAGTTCTTC	CASSAGTGVGDEQFF
TRBV6-2/TRBV6-3	many	-	TRBJ2-7	16	TGTGCCAGCAGACCCGGACAGAACTGGCCCCCCTACGAGCAGTACTTC	CASRPGQNWPPYEQYF
TRBV7-2	many	-	TRBJ2-7	15	TGTGCCAGCAGCCCAAAGGGGGGGGGTCTTTACGAGCAGTACTTC	CASSPKGGGLYEQYF
TRBV7-8	-	-	TRBJ2-5	14	TGTGCCAGCAGCCCCTGGACAGTTCAAGAGACCCAGTACTTC	CASSPWTVQETQYF